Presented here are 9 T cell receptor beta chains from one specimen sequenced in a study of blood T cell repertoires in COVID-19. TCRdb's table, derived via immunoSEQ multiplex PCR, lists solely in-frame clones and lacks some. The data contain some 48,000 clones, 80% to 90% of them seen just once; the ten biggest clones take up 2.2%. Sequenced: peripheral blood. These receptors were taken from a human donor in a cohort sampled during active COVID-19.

CDR3 amino acids: CASSSFMATSGGAPDTQYF. For the CDR3, the DNA is TGCGCCAGCAGCTCCTTTATGGCGACTAGCGGGGGGGCCCCAGATACGCAGTATTTT. The V gene is TRBV5-1, the J gene TRBJ2-3; 14 bases line up with TRBD2. The germline CDR1 and CDR2 sequences are SGHRS and YFSETQ. The CDR3 spans 19 residues. The V and J ends lost 3 bases and 4 bases, in that order; junction bases with no gene match: 13.

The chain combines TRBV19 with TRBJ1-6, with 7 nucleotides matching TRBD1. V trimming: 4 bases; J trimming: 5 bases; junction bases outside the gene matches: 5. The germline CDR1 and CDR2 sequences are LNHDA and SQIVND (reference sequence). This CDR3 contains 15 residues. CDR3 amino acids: CASSNRDSHNSPLHF. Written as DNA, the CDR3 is TGTGCCAGTAGTAACCGGGACAGTCATAATTCACCCCTCCACTTT.

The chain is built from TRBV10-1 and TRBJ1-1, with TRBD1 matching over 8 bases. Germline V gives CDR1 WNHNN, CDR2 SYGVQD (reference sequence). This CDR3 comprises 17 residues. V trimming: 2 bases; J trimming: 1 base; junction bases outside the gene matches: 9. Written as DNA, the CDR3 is TGCGCCAGCAGTGAGGTCGCAGGGGGCCGGGGGAACACTGAAGCTTTCTTT. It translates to CASSEVAGGRGNTEAFF.

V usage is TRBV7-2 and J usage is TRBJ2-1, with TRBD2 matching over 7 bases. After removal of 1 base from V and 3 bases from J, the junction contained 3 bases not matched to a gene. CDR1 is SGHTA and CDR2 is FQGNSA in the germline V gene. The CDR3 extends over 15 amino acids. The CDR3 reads CASSLEAGFYNEQFF. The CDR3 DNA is TGTGCCAGCAGCTTAGAAGCGGGGTTCTACAATGAGCAGTTCTTC.

For the CDR3, the DNA is TGTGCCAGCAGTCCCACCCCGGGGAGCCCTGAAGCTTTCTTT. Translated, it gives CASSPTPGSPEAFF. The chain carries TRBV27 and TRBJ1-1, with no clear D. CDR1 is MNHEY, CDR2 SMNVEV, per germline (reference sequence). Trimming pared 5 bases from V and 6 bases from J, leaving 16 bases between. The CDR3 length is 14 residues.

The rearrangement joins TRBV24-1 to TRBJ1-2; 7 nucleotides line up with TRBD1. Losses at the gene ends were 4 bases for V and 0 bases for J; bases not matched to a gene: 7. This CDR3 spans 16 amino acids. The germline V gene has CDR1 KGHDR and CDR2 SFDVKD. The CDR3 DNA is TGTGCCACCAGTGACCCCGGGACAGCCGCTAACTATGGCTACACCTTC. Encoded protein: CATSDPGTAANYGYTF.

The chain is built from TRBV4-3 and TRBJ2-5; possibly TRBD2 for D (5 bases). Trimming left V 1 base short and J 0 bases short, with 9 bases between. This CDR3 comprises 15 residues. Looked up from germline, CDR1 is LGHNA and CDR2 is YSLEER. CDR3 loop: CASSQGVGNQETQYF. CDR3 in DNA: TGCGCCAGCAGCCAAGGAGTCGGGAACCAAGAGACCCAGTACTTC.

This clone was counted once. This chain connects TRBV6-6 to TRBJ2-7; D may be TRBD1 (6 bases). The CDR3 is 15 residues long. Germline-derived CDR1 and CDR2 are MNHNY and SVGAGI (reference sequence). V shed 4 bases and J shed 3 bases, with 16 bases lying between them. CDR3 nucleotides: TGTGCCAGCAGTTCCCCCCGGGACAAGGACTACGAGCAGTACTTC. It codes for CASSSPRDKDYEQYF.

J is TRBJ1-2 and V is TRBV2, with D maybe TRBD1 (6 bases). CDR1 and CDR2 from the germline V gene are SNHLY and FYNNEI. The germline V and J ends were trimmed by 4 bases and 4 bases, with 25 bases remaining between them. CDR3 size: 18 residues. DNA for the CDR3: TGTGCCAGCAGTGGACGGGGGCCCCGAACTACGGGAGGCTATGGCTACACCTTC. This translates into CASSGRGPRTTGGYGYTF.